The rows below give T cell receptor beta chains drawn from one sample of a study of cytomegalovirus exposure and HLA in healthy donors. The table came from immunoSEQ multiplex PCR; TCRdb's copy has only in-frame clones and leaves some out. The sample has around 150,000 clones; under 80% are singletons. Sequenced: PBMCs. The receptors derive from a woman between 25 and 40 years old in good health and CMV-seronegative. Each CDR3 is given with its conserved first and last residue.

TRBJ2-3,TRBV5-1,CASIRGGSTDTQYF
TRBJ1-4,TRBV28,CASSSLGGPNEKLFF
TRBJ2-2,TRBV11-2,CASSLTGARGTGELFF
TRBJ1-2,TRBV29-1,CSVEAGTSGSYGYTF
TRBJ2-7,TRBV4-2,CASSQERSDEQYF
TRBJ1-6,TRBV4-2,CASSQDKGTLDNSPLHF
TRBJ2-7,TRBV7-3,CASSLIGGQGFSEQYF
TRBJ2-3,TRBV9,CASSVESGLAGTTDTQYF
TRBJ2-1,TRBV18,CASSRRDNEQFF
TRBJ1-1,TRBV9,CASSVAGSNTEAFF
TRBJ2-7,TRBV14,CASSQEAGGYREQYF
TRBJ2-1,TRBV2,CASKGTSGYNEQFF
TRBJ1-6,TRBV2,CASSDHRSPLHF